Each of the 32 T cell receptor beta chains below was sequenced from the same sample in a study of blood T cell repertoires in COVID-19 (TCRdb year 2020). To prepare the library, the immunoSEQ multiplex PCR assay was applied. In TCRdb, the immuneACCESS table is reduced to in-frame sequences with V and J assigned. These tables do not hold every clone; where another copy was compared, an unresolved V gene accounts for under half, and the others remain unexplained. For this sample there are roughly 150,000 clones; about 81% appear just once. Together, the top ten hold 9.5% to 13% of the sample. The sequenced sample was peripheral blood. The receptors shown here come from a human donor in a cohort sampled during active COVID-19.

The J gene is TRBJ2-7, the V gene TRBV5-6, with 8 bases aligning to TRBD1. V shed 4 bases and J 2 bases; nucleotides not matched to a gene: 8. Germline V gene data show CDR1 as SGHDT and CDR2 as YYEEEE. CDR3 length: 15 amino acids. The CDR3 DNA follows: TGTGCCAGCAGCCCCGGGACAGGTATAACCTACGAGCAGTACTTC. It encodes CASSPGTGITYEQYF.

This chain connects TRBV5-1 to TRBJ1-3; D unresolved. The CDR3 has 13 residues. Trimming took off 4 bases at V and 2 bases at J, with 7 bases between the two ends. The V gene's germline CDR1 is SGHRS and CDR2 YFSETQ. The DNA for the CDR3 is TGCGCCAGCAGCGCTACTACTGGAAACACCATATATTTT. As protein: CASSATTGNTIYF.

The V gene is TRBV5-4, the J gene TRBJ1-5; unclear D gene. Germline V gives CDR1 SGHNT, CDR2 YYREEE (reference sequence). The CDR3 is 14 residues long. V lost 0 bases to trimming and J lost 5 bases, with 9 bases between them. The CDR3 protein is CASSLGGFDQPQHF. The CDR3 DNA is TGTGCCAGCAGCTTGGGAGGGTTCGATCAGCCCCAGCATTTT.

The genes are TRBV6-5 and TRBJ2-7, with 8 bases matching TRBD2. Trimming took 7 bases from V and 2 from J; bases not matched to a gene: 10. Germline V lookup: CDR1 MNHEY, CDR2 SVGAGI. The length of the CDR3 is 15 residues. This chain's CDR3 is CASTPSGSNTYEQYF. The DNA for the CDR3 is TGTGCCAGCACACCAAGCGGGAGTAACACCTACGAGCAGTACTTC.

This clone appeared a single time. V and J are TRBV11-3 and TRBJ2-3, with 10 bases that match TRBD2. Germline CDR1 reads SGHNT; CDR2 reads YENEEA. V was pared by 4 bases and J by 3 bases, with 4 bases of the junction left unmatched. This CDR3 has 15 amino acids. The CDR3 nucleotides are TGTGCCAGCAGCTCGGGGGGACTAGCGACAGATACGCAGTATTTT. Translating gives CASSSGGLATDTQYF.

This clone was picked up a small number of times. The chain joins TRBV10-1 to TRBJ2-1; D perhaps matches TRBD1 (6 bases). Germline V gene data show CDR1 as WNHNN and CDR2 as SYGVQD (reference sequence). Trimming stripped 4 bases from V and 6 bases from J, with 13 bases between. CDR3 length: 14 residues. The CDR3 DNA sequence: TGCGCCAGCAGTGGTCTTGGACAGACCAATGAGCAGTTCTTC. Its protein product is CASSGLGQTNEQFF.

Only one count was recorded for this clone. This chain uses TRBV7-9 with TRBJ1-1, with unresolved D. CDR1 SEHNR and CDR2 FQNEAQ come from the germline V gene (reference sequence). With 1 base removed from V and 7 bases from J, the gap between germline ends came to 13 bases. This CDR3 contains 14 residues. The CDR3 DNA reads TGTGCCAGCAGCTTAGTACGGGAACGGGGTGAAGCTTTCTTT. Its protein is CASSLVRERGEAFF.

The CDR3 nucleotides are TGTGCCAGCAGCAGACATCGGGAGGCAGATACGCAGTATTTT. This encodes CASSRHREADTQYF. The rearrangement uses TRBV6-2 or TRBV6-3 and TRBJ2-3; 7 positions agree with TRBD2. CDR1 MNHEY and CDR2 SVGEGT come from the germline V gene. The CDR3 covers 14 residues. V lost 6 bases to trimming and J lost 4 bases; unmatched junction nucleotides: 7.

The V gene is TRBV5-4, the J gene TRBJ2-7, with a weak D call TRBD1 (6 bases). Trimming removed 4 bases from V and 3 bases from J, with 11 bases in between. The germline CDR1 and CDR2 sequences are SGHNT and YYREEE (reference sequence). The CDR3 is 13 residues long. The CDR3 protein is CASSLNRDYEQYF. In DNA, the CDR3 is TGTGCCAGCAGCCTCAACAGGGACTACGAGCAGTACTTC.

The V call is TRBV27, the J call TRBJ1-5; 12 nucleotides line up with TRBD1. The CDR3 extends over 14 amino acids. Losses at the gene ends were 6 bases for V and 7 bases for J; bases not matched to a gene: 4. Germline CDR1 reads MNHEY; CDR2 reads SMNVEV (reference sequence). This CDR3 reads CASRPGQGAQPQHF. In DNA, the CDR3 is TGTGCCAGCAGACCGGGACAGGGGGCCCAGCCCCAGCATTTT.

The DNA of the CDR3 is TGCGCCAGCAGTGAAAGGATAGCGCAGAACAATGAGCAGTTCTTC. This translates into CASSERIAQNNEQFF. The J gene is TRBJ2-1, the V gene TRBV10-1; perhaps TRBD2 as D (5 bases). In germline, CDR1 is WNHNN, CDR2 SYGVQD (reference sequence). V was cut by 3 bases and J by 5 bases, with 14 bases left in between. This CDR3 is 15 amino acids long.

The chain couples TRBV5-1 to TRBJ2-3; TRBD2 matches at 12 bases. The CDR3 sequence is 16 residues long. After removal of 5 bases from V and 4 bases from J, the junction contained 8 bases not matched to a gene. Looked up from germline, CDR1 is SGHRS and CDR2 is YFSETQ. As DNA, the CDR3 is TGCGCCAGCAGTTATGGACTAGCGGGGATGCCAGATACGCAGTATTTT. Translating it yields CASSYGLAGMPDTQYF.

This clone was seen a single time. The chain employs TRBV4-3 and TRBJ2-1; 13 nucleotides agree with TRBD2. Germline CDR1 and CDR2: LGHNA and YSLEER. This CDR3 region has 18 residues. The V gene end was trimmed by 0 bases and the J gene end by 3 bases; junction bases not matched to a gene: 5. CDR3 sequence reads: CASSQDRGLAGHYNEQFF. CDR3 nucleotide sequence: TGCGCCAGCAGCCAAGACCGGGGACTAGCGGGACACTACAATGAGCAGTTCTTC.

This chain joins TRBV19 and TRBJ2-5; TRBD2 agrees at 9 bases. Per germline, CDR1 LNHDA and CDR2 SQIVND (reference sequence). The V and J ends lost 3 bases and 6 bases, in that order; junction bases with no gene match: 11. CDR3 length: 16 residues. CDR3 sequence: CASSMESGGSGKTQYF. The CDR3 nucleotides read TGTGCCAGTAGTATGGAAAGCGGGGGGTCGGGAAAGACCCAGTACTTC.

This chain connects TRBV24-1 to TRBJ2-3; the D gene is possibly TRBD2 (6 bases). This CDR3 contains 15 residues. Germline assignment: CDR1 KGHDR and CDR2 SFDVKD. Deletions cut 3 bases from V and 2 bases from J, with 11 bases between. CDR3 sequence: CATSDLWDSTDTQYF. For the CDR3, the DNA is TGTGCCACCAGTGATCTATGGGACTCCACAGATACGCAGTATTTT.

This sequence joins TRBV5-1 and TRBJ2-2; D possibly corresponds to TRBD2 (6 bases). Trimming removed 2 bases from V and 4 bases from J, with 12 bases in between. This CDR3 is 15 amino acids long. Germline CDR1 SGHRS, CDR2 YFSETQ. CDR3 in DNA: TGCGCCAGCAGCTTAGGAGGGCCCGGCACCGGGGAGCTGTTTTTT. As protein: CASSLGGPGTGELFF.

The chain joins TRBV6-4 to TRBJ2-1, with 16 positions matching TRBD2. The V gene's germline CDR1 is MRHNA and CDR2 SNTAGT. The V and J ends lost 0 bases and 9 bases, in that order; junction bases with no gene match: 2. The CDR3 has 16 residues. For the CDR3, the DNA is TGTGCCAGCAGTGACTCGGGGACTAGCGGGAGGGGTGAGCAGTTCTTC. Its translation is CASSDSGTSGRGEQFF.

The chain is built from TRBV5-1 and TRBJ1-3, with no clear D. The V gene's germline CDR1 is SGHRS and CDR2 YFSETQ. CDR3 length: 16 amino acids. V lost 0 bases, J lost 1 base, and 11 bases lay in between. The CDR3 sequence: CASSLEASVSGNTIYF. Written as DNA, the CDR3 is TGCGCCAGCAGCTTGGAGGCTAGTGTTTCTGGAAACACCATATATTTT.

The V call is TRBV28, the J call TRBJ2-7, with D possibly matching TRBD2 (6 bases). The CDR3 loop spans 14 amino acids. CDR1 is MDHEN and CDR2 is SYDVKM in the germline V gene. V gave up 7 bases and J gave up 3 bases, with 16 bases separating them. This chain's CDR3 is CASKRDLGFYEQYF. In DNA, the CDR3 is TGTGCCAGCAAAAGGGACTTAGGTTTCTACGAGCAGTACTTC.

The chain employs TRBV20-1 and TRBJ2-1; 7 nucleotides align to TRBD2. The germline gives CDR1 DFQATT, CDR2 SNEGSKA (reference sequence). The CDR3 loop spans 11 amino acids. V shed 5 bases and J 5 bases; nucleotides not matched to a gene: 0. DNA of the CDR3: TGCAGTGCTCGGGGGGACAATGAGCAGTTCTTC. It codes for CSARGDNEQFF.

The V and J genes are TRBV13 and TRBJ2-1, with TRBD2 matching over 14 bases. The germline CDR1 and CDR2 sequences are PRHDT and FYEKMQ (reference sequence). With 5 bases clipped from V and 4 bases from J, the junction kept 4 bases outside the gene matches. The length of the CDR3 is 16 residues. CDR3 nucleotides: TGTGCCAGCAGCCCAAGGACTAGCGGGAGGTACAATGAGCAGTTCTTC. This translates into CASSPRTSGRYNEQFF. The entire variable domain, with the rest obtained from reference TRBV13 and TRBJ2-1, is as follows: AAGVIQSPRHLIKEKRETATLKCYPIPRHDTVYWYQQGPGQDPQFLISFYEKMQSDKGSIPDRFSAQQFSDYHSELNMSSLELGDSALYFCASSPRTSGRYNEQFFGPGTRLTVL.

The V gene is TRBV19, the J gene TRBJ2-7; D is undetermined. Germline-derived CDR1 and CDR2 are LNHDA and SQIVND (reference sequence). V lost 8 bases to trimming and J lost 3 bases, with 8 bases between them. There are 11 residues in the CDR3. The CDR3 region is CASGDHYEQYF. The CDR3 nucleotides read TGTGCCAGTGGAGACCACTACGAGCAGTACTTC.

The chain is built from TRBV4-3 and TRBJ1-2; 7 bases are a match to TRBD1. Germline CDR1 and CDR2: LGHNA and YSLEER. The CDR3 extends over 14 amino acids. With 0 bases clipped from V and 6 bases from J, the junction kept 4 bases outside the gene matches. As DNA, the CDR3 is TGCGCCAGCAGCCAAGACAGGGGGACGAATGGCTACACCTTC. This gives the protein CASSQDRGTNGYTF.

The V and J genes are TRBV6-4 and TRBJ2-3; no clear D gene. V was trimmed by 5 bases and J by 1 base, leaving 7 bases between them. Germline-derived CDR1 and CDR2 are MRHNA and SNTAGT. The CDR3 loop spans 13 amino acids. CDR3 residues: CASSPQGTDTQYF. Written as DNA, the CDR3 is TGTGCCAGCAGTCCCCAGGGCACAGATACGCAGTATTTT.

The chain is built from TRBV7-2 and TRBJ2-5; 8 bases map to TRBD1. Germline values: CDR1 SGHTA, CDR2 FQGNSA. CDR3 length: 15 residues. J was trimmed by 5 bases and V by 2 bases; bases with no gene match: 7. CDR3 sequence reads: CASSLLSGGSETQYF. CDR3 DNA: TGTGCCAGCAGCTTATTATCAGGGGGCTCCGAGACCCAGTACTTC.

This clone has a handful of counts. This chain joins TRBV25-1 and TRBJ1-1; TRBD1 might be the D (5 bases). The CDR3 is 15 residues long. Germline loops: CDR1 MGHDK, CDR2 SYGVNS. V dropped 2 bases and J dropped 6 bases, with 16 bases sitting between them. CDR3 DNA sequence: TGTGCCAGCAGTGAACCAGGGCCCCAAGGCTCTGAAGCTTTCTTT. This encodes CASSEPGPQGSEAFF.

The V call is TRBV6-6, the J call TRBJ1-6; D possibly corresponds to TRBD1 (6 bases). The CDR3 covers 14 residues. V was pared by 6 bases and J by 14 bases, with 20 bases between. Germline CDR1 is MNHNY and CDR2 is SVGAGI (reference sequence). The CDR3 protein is CASSSGQRGFALHF. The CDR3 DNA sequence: TGTGCCAGCAGCTCGGGCCAAAGGGGGTTCGCCCTCCACTTT.

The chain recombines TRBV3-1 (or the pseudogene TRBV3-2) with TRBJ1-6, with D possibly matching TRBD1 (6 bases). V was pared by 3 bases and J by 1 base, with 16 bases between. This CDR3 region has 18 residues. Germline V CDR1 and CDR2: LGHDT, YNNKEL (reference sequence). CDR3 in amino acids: CASSHPFRGASYNSPLHF. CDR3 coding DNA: TGTGCCAGCAGCCACCCTTTCCGGGGGGCATCCTATAATTCACCCCTCCACTTT.

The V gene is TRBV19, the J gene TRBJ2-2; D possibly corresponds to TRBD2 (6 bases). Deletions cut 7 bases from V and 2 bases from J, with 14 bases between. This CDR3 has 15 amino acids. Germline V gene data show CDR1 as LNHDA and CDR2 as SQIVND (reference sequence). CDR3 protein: CASTNGGTNTGELFF. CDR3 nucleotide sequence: TGTGCCAGTACCAATGGGGGGACTAACACCGGGGAGCTGTTTTTT.

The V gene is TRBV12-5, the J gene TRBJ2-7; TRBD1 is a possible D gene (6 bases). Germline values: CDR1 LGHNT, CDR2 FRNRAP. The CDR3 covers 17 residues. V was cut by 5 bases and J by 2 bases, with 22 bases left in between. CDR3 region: CASGLRLGGKVTYEQYF. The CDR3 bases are TGTGCTAGTGGTCTCCGCTTAGGGGGAAAAGTTACCTACGAGCAGTACTTC.

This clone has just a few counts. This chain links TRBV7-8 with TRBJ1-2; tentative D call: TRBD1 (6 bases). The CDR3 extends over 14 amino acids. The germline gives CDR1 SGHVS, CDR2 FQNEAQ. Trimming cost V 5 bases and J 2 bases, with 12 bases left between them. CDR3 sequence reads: CASSQRTGNYGYTF. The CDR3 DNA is TGTGCCAGCAGCCAACGTACAGGGAACTATGGCTACACCTTC.

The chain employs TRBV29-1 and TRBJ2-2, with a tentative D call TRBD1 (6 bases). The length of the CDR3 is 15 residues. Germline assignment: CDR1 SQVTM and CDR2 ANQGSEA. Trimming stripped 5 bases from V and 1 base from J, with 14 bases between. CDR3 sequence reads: CSVTTGQKNTGELFF. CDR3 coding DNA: TGCAGCGTTACTACCGGACAGAAGAACACCGGGGAGCTGTTTTTT.